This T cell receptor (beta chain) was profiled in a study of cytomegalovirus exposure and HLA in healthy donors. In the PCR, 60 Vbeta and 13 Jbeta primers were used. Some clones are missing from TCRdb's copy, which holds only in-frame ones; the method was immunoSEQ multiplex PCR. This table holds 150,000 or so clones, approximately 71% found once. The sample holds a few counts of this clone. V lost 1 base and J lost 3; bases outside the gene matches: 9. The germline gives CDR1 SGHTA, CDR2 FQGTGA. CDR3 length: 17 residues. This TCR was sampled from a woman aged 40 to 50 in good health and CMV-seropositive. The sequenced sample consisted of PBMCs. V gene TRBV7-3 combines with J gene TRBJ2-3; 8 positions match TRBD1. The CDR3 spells CASSLRSGQGATDTQYF. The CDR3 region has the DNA TGTGCCAGCAGCTTAAGGTCGGGGCAGGGGGCGACAGATACGCAGTATTTT.